A single TCR beta chain is shown here with its context. The data are from a study of blood T cell repertoires in COVID-19. About the study: Samples came from the United States, Italy and Spain, spanning acute and convalescent COVID-19.

With V trimmed by 4 bases and J by 0 bases, 8 bases remained unmatched. Germline assignment: CDR1 MNHEY and CDR2 SVGEGT. The CDR3 has 17 amino acids. Clones were read by immunoSEQ multiplex PCR, and TCRdb kept only the in-frame ones, dropping some. This table has 240,000 or so clones, approximately 82% appearing once. This clonotype was sampled from a young woman with acute or convalescent COVID-19. V usage is TRBV6-2 or TRBV6-3 and J usage is TRBJ1-4, with 7 bases aligning to TRBD1. The sequencing sample was made of peripheral blood. The CDR3 nucleotides are TGTGCCAGCAGTTTCCAGATCCAGGGGGCAACTAATGAAAAACTGTTTTTT. This translates into CASSFQIQGATNEKLFF.